This T cell receptor (beta chain) was sequenced for a study of blood T cell repertoires in COVID-19. Across the study: Samples came from the United States, Italy and Spain, spanning acute and convalescent COVID-19. Sources were T cells, B-cell-depleted T cells, or PBMCs; the material itself was cDNA or gDNA.

CDR3 size: 16 residues. Germline values: CDR1 GTSNPN, CDR2 SVGIG (reference sequence). V dropped 2 bases and J dropped 10; count of bases not matched to a gene: 14. In the authors' methods: Nucleated cell number was recorded as an estimate derived from reference gene primer amplification. Produced via immunoSEQ multiplex PCR; TCRdb's table is partial and in-frame only. The D gene and trimming were derived from the DNA, and the V and J assignments and clone size from that table. The sample lists about 270,000 clones, around four fifths occurring once. The sequencing input was peripheral blood. The sequence derives from a woman in her forties or fifties with active or convalescent COVID-19. The chain has TRBV30 and TRBJ2-1, with 10 nucleotides matching TRBD2. CDR3 sequence (DNA): TGTGCCTGGAGTTACTTAAGCGGGAGGGCCCCCAGGGAGCAGTTCTTC. This gives the protein CAWSYLSGRAPREQFF.